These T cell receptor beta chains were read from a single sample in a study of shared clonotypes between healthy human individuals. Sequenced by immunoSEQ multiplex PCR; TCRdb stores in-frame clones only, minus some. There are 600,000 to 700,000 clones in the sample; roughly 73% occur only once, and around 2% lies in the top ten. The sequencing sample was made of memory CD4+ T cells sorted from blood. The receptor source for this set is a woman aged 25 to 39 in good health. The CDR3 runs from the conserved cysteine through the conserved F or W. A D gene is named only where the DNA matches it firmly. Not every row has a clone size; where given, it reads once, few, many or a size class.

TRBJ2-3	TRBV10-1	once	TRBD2	CASSALAGGLYTQYF	TGCGCCAGCAGTGCCTTAGCGGGAGGCCTATATACGCAGTATTTT
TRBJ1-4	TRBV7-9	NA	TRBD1	CASSSGTGGHEKLFF	TGTGCCAGCAGCTCTGGGACAGGTGGGCATGAAAAACTGTTTTTT
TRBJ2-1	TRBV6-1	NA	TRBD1	CASSEGAGGWAEQFF	TGTGCCAGCAGTGAAGGGGCAGGGGGCTGGGCTGAGCAGTTCTTC
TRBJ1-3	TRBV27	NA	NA	CASSRRTASYSGNTIYF	TGTGCCAGCAGCCGAAGGACAGCGAGTTACTCTGGAAACACCATATATTTT
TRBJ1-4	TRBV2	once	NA	CASSDAGASNEKLFF	TGTGCCAGCAGTGATGCGGGGGCTTCTAATGAAAAACTGTTTTTT
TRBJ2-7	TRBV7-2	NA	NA	CASSERALTLYEQYF	TGTGCCAGCAGTGAGAGAGCCCTGACTCTCTACGAGCAGTACTTC
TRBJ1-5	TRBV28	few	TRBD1	CASSVLTGVSNQPQHF	TGTGCCAGCAGTGTTTTGACAGGGGTAAGCAATCAGCCCCAGCATTTT
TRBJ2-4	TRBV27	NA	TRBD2	CASSLNPGLAGGRNIQYF	TGTGCCAGCAGTCTAAACCCCGGACTAGCGGGAGGTCGGAACATTCAGTACTTC
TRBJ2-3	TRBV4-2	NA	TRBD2	CASSSQPGLAGGLDTQYF	TGTGCCAGCAGCTCACAGCCCGGACTAGCGGGAGGGCTGGATACGCAGTATTTT
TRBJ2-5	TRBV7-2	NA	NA	CASSLGQHRETQYF	TGTGCCAGCAGCCTCGGACAGCACAGGGAGACCCAGTACTTC
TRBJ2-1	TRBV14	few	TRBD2	CASKLAGNEQFF	TGTGCCAGCAAACTAGCGGGCAATGAGCAGTTCTTC
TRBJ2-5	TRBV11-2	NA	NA	CASSPAARRRSGETQYF	TGTGCCAGCAGCCCGGCGGCGAGACGGAGGTCTGGGGAGACCCAGTACTTC
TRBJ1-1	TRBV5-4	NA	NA	CASSYRDGNTEAFF	TGTGCCAGCAGCTACCGGGACGGCAACACTGAAGCTTTCTTT
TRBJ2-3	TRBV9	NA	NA	CASSVGVVRSDTQYF	TGTGCCAGCAGCGTAGGGGTAGTGAGGTCCGATACGCAGTATTTT
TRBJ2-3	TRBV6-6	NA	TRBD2	CASSSDLAGSYGTQYF	TGTGCCAGCAGTTCAGATCTAGCGGGTTCATACGGTACGCAGTATTTT
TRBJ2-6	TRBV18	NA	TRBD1	CASSPNIGQGAGGANVLTF	TGTGCCAGCTCACCGAATATCGGACAGGGGGCGGGAGGGGCCAACGTCCTGACTTTC
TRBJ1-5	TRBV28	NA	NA	CASRWGNQPQHF	TGTGCCAGCAGGTGGGGAAATCAGCCCCAGCATTTT
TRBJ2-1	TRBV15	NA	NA	CATKRRAQDNEQFF	TGTGCCACCAAGAGGCGGGCTCAAGACAATGAGCAGTTCTTC
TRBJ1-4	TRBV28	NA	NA	CASSLSANKKLFF	TGTGCCAGCAGTTTATCGGCGAATAAAAAACTGTTTTTT
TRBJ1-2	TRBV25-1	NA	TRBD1	CASRRTGGANYGYTF	TGTGCCAGCAGGAGGACAGGGGGTGCTAACTATGGCTACACCTTC
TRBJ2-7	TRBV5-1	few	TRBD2	CASSKIAGVSYEQYF	TGCGCCAGCAGCAAGATAGCGGGAGTGAGCTACGAGCAGTACTTC
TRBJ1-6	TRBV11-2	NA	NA	CASSLPGQRLHF	TGTGCCAGCAGCTTACCCGGCCAGAGACTCCACTTT
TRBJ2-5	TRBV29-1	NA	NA	CSVELSSKTQYF	TGCAGCGTTGAATTATCTAGCAAGACCCAGTACTTC
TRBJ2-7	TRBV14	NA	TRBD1	CASSLDRAREQYF	TGTGCCAGCAGCTTGGACAGGGCGAGGGAGCAGTACTTC
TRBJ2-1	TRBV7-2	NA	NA	CASSLVGERPYNEQFF	TGTGCCAGCAGCTTAGTGGGAGAGCGGCCCTACAATGAGCAGTTCTTC
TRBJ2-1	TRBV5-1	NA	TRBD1	CASSPTGGQYNEQFF	TGCGCCAGCAGCCCTACAGGGGGCCAGTACAATGAGCAGTTCTTC
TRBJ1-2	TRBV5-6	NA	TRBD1	CASSLEGQGGSGYTF	TGTGCCAGCAGCTTGGAGGGACAGGGCGGGAGTGGCTACACCTTC
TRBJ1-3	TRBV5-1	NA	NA	CASSPRGTDSSGNTIYF	TGCGCCAGCAGCCCGCGGGGAACGGACAGCTCTGGAAACACCATATATTTT
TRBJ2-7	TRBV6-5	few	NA	CASSYGRDYEQYF	TGTGCCAGCAGTTACGGCAGGGATTACGAGCAGTACTTC
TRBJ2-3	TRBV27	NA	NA	CASSPGRLNTQYF	TGTGCCAGCAGTCCAGGTAGATTGAATACGCAGTATTTT
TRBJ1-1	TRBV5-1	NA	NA	CASSFNTGRREASEAFF	TGCGCCAGCAGCTTTAATACGGGAAGACGCGAGGCGTCTGAAGCTTTCTTT
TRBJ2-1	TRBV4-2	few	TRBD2	CASSPSSGPYNEQFF	TGTGCCAGCAGCCCTTCTAGCGGACCCTACAATGAGCAGTTCTTC
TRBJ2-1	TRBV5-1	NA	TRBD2	CASSLAGAGGNEQFF	TGCGCCAGCAGCTTGGCCGGGGCGGGAGGCAATGAGCAGTTCTTC
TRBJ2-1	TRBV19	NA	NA	CASSTGYNEQFF	TGTGCCAGTAGTACCGGGTACAATGAGCAGTTCTTC
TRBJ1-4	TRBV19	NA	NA	CASSLREALHEKLFF	TGTGCCAGTAGTCTCAGGGAGGCGCTACATGAAAAACTGTTTTTT
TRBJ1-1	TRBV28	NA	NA	CASKGPLSTGGTEAFF	TGTGCCAGCAAAGGCCCCCTGAGTACGGGAGGCACTGAAGCTTTCTTT
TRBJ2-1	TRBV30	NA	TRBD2	CAFATSGREEFF	TGTGCCTTCGCAACTAGCGGGAGGGAGGAGTTCTTC
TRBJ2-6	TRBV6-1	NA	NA	CASRYTSGANVLTF	TGTGCCAGCAGATATACCTCTGGGGCCAACGTCCTGACTTTC
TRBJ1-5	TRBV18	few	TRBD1	CASSVSGTGPTAQHF	TGTGCCAGCTCAGTTTCCGGGACAGGGCCCACAGCCCAGCATTTT
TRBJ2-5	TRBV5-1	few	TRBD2	CASRGLAGVAETQYF	TGCGCCAGCAGGGGACTAGCGGGAGTAGCAGAGACCCAGTACTTC
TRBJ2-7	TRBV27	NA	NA	CASSFGQGPYEQYF	TGTGCCAGCAGTTTTGGGCAGGGTCCCTACGAGCAGTACTTC
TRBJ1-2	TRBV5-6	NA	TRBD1	CASSDDRGLNNYGYTF	TGTGCCAGCAGCGATGACAGGGGCCTCAATAACTATGGCTACACCTTC
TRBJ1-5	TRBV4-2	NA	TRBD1	CASSQAPLGGQPQHF	TGTGCCAGCAGCCAAGCCCCCTTAGGGGGCCAGCCCCAGCATTTT
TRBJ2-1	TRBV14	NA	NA	CASSQDLGRSSYNEQFF	TGTGCCAGCAGCCAAGATTTGGGACGGAGCTCCTACAATGAGCAGTTCTTC
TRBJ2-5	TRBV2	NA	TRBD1	CASSGTGVNKETQYF	TGTGCCAGCAGCGGGACAGGGGTTAATAAAGAGACCCAGTACTTC
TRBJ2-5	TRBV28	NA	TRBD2	CASRVAGSDQTQYF	TGTGCCAGCAGGGTAGCGGGATCCGACCAGACCCAGTACTTC
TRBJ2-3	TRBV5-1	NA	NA	CASSFGTSTAGTDTQYF	TGCGCCAGCAGCTTTGGGACCTCTACCGCGGGGACAGATACGCAGTATTTT
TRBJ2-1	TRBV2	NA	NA	CASSEVYNEQFF	TGTGCCAGCAGTGAGGTTTACAATGAGCAGTTCTTC
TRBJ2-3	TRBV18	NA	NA	CASSPPSYGTDTQYF	TGTGCCAGCTCACCACCGAGTTACGGCACAGATACGCAGTATTTT
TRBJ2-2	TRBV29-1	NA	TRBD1	CSVGPVAGGNTGELFF	TGCAGCGTTGGGCCGGTCGCAGGGGGGAACACCGGGGAGCTGTTTTTT
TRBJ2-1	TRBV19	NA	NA	CASSLAATPSNEQFF	TGTGCCAGTAGCCTGGCGGCTACTCCTTCCAATGAGCAGTTCTTC
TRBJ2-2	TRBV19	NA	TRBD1	CASRMGQGASTGELFF	TGTGCCAGTAGGATGGGACAGGGGGCGTCCACCGGGGAGCTGTTTTTT
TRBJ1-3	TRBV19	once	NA	CASRARGSGNTIYF	TGTGCCAGTAGAGCCCGCGGCTCTGGAAACACCATATATTTT
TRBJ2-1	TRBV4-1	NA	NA	CASSQPRRGFVYNEQFF	TGCGCCAGCAGCCAACCTAGGCGGGGCTTCGTCTACAATGAGCAGTTCTTC
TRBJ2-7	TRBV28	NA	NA	CASTLALLSYEQYF	TGTGCCAGCACCTTGGCGCTTCTCTCCTACGAGCAGTACTTC
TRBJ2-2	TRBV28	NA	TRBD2	CASRTSGSAGELFF	TGTGCCAGTCGGACTAGCGGGAGTGCCGGGGAGCTGTTTTTT
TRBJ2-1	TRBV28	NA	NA	CASSLGSGWRGYNEQFF	TGTGCCAGCAGTTTAGGGTCAGGGTGGAGGGGTTACAATGAGCAGTTCTTC